This T cell receptor (beta chain) was identified in a study of T-cell reconstitution after alpha-beta-depleted transplantation in children. The TCRbeta library incorporated unique molecular identifiers. TCRdb used MiXCR to reprocess the PCR reads, holding one entry per CDR3 protein. The top ten clones hold 4% to 5% of a sample with around 600,000 distinct CDR3 sequences, roughly a tenth of them seen once. The ends were cut back, 3 bases at V and 10 bases at J, with 13 bases in the middle. Germline-derived CDR1 and CDR2 are SGHTA and FQGNSA. CDR3 length: 12 amino acids. The receptor comes from a human donor who donated a stem cell graft to a child with acute myeloid leukemia. This chain joins TRBV7-2 and TRBJ2-7; weak D call: TRBD1 (6 bases). The source material was PBMCs from the stem cell graft donor, sampled from the stem cell graft. CDR3 in DNA: TGTGCCAGCAGCTTCCAACAGGGCCACCAGTACTTC. It yields the protein CASSFQQGHQYF.